The source of this T cell receptor (beta chain) is a study of T cell responses to AZD1222 COVID-19 vaccine. The study's findings and limits: At baseline, seropositivity was found in only a handful of AZD1222 recipients.

Germline-derived CDR1 and CDR2 are MDHEN and SYDVKM. The CDR3 length is 17 residues. V lost 6 bases to trimming and J lost 0 bases, with 20 bases between them. Profiling relied on immunoSEQ multiplex PCR, and the TCRdb table lists in-frame clones only, not all of them. The sample includes 55,000 to 75,000 clones, about four fifths seen only once; the top ten take approximately 20%. Worth noting for this clone: As yet, its antigen is unknown.

This chain links TRBV28 with TRBJ1-2, with D unclear. The sequence was obtained from an adult in good health. The source material was peripheral blood, sampled on day 0 of MenACWY control vaccination. The CDR3 DNA reads as TGTGCCAGCAGGAGCAGTACACCCCTACAGACTAACTATGGCTACACCTTC. Protein: CASRSSTPLQTNYGYTF.